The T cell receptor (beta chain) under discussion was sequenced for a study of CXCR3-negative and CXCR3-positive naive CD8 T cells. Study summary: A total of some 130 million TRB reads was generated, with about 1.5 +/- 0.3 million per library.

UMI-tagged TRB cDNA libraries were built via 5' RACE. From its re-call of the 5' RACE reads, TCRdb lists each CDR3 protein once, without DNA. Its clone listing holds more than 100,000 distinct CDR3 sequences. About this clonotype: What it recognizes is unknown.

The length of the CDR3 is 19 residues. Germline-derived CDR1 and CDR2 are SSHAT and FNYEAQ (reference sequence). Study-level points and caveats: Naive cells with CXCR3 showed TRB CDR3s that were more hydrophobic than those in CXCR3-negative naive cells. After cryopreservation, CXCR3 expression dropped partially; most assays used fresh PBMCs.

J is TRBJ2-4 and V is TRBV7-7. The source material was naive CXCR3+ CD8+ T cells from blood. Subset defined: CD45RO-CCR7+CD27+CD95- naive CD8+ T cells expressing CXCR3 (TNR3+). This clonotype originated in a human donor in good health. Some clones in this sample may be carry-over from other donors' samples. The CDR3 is CASSFQPIDITLAKNIQYF.